Below are 16 T cell receptor beta chains sequenced from a single sample in a study of T cell responses to AZD1222 COVID-19 vaccine. The data were produced by immunoSEQ multiplex PCR, yet TCRdb's version contains in-frame clones alone and is incomplete. The repertoire holds about 94,000 clones, with approximately 81% as singletons. Sequencing was performed on peripheral blood, taken 28 days after the second AZD1222 dose. The receptors shown here come from an adult who received the AZD1222 COVID-19 vaccine.

The rearrangement uses TRBV6-6 and TRBJ1-2, with D uncertain. The CDR3 loop spans 15 amino acids. Germline V lookup: CDR1 MNHNY, CDR2 SVGAGI (reference sequence). Between the trimmed V and J ends, which lost 0 bases and 0 bases, there was a span of 8 bases. CDR3 in DNA: TGTGCCAGCAGTTACTCGTTGGGATCTAACTATGGCTACACCTTC. Its translation: CASSYSLGSNYGYTF.

This clone was seen a handful of times. The chain is built from TRBV7-9 and TRBJ2-3; 13 bases are shared with TRBD2. The CDR3 is made up of 15 amino acids. V lost 5 bases, J lost 7 bases, and 6 bases stayed unmatched. Germline CDR1 reads SEHNR; CDR2 reads FQNEAQ (reference sequence). The chain's CDR3 is CASSAAGTSGNTQYF. The CDR3 DNA sequence: TGTGCCAGCAGCGCTGCCGGGACTAGCGGGAATACGCAGTATTTT. The full variable domain, in which reference TRBV7-9 and TRBJ2-3 provide the parts outside the CDR3, is DTGVSQNPRHKITKRGQNVTFRCDPISEHNRLYWYRQTLGQGPEFLTYFQNEAQLEKSRLLSDRFSAERPKGSFSTLEIQRTEQGDSAMYLCASSAAGTSGNTQYFGPGTRLTVL.

The chain joins TRBV19 to TRBJ2-5; 8 positions match TRBD1. CDR3 length: 15 residues. Germline V gene data show CDR1 as LNHDA and CDR2 as SQIVND (reference sequence). The junction had 13 bases not matched to a gene; V was cut back by 8 bases and J by 5 bases. CDR3 sequence: CASSPRTRQGETQYF. CDR3 DNA: TGTGCCAGTTCTCCCCGGACAAGACAGGGGGAGACCCAGTACTTC.

In nucleotides, the CDR3 is TGTGCCACCAGTGTTACCGGGGGCAGGGGGAACCAAGAGACCCAGTACTTC. It specifies CATSVTGGRGNQETQYF. J is TRBJ2-5 and V is TRBV24-1; a possible D gene is TRBD1 (7 bases). V lost 5 bases and J 0 bases, leaving 18 bases between the germline ends. This CDR3 comprises 17 residues. Germline CDR1 is KGHDR and CDR2 is SFDVKD.

The V call is TRBV6-5, the J call TRBJ1-2, with 7 bases matching TRBD1. The CDR3 contains 13 residues. With 6 bases clipped from V and 8 bases from J, the junction kept 9 bases outside the gene matches. Germline assignment: CDR1 MNHEY and CDR2 SVGAGI. The chain's CDR3 is CASSSDRVGGYTF. DNA of the CDR3: TGTGCCAGCAGCTCCGACAGGGTTGGAGGCTACACCTTC.

The rearrangement joins TRBV4-3 to TRBJ2-1; 7 positions agree with TRBD2. V shed 4 bases, J shed 4 bases, and the junction held 7 bases outside the gene matches. Per germline, CDR1 LGHNA and CDR2 YSLEER. The CDR3 totals 15 residues. The CDR3 coding sequence is TGCGCCAGCAGCCTCGGGACTATACTATACAATGAGCAGTTCTTC. Encoded protein: CASSLGTILYNEQFF.

The chain employs TRBV28 and TRBJ2-3; 11 positions agree with TRBD2. This CDR3 comprises 14 residues. V gave up 6 bases and J gave up 8 bases; unmatched junction bases: 7. Germline assignment: CDR1 MDHEN and CDR2 SYDVKM. The CDR3 DNA is TGTGCCAGCAGCATACTAGCGGGAGACGTTACGCAGTATTTT. Translation: CASSILAGDVTQYF.

This clone was detected ten times or more. The genes are TRBV28 and TRBJ2-7; TRBD2 matches at 9 bases. With V trimmed by 6 bases and J by 5 bases, 14 bases remained unmatched. This CDR3 is 16 amino acids long. Germline CDR1 MDHEN, CDR2 SYDVKM. The chain's CDR3 is CASRSSSAGGGDEQYF. CDR3 in DNA: TGTGCCAGCAGATCCTCATCAGCGGGAGGTGGAGACGAGCAGTACTTC.

This rearrangement joins TRBV7-9 to TRBJ2-7, with 8 bases lining up with TRBD2. Germline V gives CDR1 SEHNR, CDR2 FQNEAQ (reference sequence). V shed 4 bases, J shed 4 bases, and the junction held 9 bases outside the gene matches. The CDR3 consists of 15 residues. DNA of the CDR3: TGTGCCAGCAGCTCCCCCCGGGAGGGTCCGTACGAGCAGTACTTC. Residues: CASSSPREGPYEQYF.

The chain combines TRBV30 with TRBJ1-6, with D maybe TRBD1 (5 bases). Germline V gene lookup returns CDR1 GTSNPN and CDR2 SVGIG (reference sequence). Trimming took off 1 base at V and 9 bases at J, with 16 bases between the two ends. The CDR3 spans 15 residues. The CDR3 protein is CAWSAAGTIGSPLHF. CDR3 nucleotide sequence: TGTGCCTGGAGTGCGGCAGGGACCATCGGTTCACCCCTCCACTTT.

This clone was seen a few times. This chain connects TRBV24-1 to TRBJ1-5; D gene ambiguous. V lost 7 bases and J 9 bases, leaving 18 bases between the germline ends. The CDR3 is 14 amino acids. In germline, CDR1 is KGHDR, CDR2 SFDVKD. CDR3 DNA: TGTGCCACCAGGGCACAGAGTCAAGGGCGGCCCCAGCATTTT. This encodes CATRAQSQGRPQHF.

The chain joins TRBV3-1 (or the pseudogene TRBV3-2) to TRBJ2-2, with 13 positions matching TRBD2. In germline, CDR1 is LGHDT, CDR2 YNNKEL (reference sequence). V dropped 5 bases and J dropped 5; count of bases not matched to a gene: 5. This CDR3 is built from 16 residues. CDR3 sequence (DNA): TGTGCCAGCAGCGCCTTGACTAGCGGGGGGACCGGGGAGCTGTTTTTT. Its translation: CASSALTSGGTGELFF.

The chain links TRBV5-1 to TRBJ2-3, with no clear D. Germline values: CDR1 SGHRS, CDR2 YFSETQ. Trimming pared 4 bases from V and 2 bases from J, leaving 5 bases between. CDR3 length equals 12 residues. The CDR3 DNA sequence: TGCGCCAGCAGCCTCAACACAGATACGCAGTATTTT. It translates to CASSLNTDTQYF.

The J gene is TRBJ1-4, the V gene TRBV7-9; possibly TRBD1 for D (5 bases). V was pared by 4 bases and J by 0 bases, with 15 bases between. Germline V lookup: CDR1 SEHNR, CDR2 FQNEAQ (reference sequence). The CDR3 is 17 residues long. The CDR3 DNA reads TGTGCCAGCAGCTCAGCATTCCAGGGTGCAACTAATGAAAAACTGTTTTTT. It translates to CASSSAFQGATNEKLFF.

The rearrangement joins TRBV5-1 to TRBJ1-2, with a possible D match to TRBD1 (6 bases). The CDR3 runs 16 residues. The germline V gene has CDR1 SGHRS and CDR2 YFSETQ. Trimming pared 4 bases from V and 4 bases from J, leaving 20 bases between. The CDR3 loop is CASSPGGGKGAYGYTF. CDR3 in DNA: TGCGCCAGCAGCCCGGGTGGGGGCAAGGGCGCCTATGGCTACACCTTC.

V is TRBV19 and J is TRBJ2-5; TRBD2 agrees at 9 bases. The ends lost 7 bases at V and 5 bases at J; junction bases unmatched: 11. The germline gives CDR1 LNHDA, CDR2 SQIVND (reference sequence). The length of the CDR3 is 15 residues. The CDR3 nucleotides read TGTGCCAGTACCCAGGAGGGACTAGCTGGGGAGACCCAGTACTTC. It is translated as CASTQEGLAGETQYF.